The present entry profiles one TCR beta chain with its context. In germline, CDR1 is KGHDR, CDR2 SFDVKD. V was clipped by 4 bases and J by 1 base; unmatched bases: 0. There are 14 residues in the CDR3. The record originates from a study of T-cell reconstitution after alpha-beta-depleted transplantation in children. Preparation of the TCRbeta library was carried out with unique molecular identifiers. TCRdb re-analysed the PCR reads in MiXCR, keeping a single row per CDR3 protein. Of about a million distinct CDR3 sequences in the sample, about 29% were seen once. Sequenced material: PBMCs, mostly from graft donor cells, taken 360 days after TCRalphabeta/CD19-depleted stem cell transplant. This chain joins TRBV24-1 and TRBJ2-3, with TRBD1 matching 8 bases. The source is a boy under two years old who had a stem cell transplant for SCID, so the T cells may come from the graft donor. The CDR3 DNA reads TGTGCCACCAGTGAGGGACAGGGCACAGATACGCAGTATTTT. This codes for CATSEGQGTDTQYF.